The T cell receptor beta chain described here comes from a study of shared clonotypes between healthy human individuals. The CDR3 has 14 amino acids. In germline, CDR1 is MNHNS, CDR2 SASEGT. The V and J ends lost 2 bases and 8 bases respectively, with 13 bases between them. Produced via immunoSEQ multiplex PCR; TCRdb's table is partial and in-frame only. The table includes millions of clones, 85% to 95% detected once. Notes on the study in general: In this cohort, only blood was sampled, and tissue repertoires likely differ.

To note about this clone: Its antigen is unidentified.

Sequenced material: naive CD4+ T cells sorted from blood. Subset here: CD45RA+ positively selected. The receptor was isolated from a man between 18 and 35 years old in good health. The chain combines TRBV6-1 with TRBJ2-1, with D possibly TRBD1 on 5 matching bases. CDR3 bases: TGTGCCAGCAGTGAACCGGGCAGGGCTGATGAGCAGTTCTTC. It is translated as CASSEPGRADEQFF.